The 16 T cell receptor beta chains below come from one sample, sequenced in a study of blood T cell repertoires in COVID-19 (dated by TCRdb to between 2020 and 2021). The library came from the immunoSEQ multiplex PCR assay. In TCRdb, the immuneACCESS table is reduced to in-frame sequences with V and J assigned. These tables do not hold every clone; where another copy was compared, an unresolved V gene accounts for under half, and the others remain unexplained. This sample gives 100,000 to 150,000 clones in total; around 80% of them show up just once. The top ten hold under 4.5% of the sample. The sample was peripheral blood. The receptors stem from a woman in her forties or fifties with acute or convalescent COVID-19.

J is TRBJ1-1 and V is TRBV5-1; TRBD1 matches at 9 bases. This CDR3 contains 14 residues. Germline V gene data show CDR1 as SGHRS and CDR2 as YFSETQ. The V segment lost 3 bases and the J segment 5 bases; nucleotides outside the gene matches: 5. CDR3 amino acids: CASSSTGGRTEAFF. The DNA for the CDR3 is TGCGCCAGCAGCTCCACAGGGGGCAGAACTGAAGCTTTCTTT.

This clone was detected a few times. The chain combines TRBV3-1 (or the pseudogene TRBV3-2) with TRBJ1-2, with 7 bases fitting TRBD1. Germline V gives CDR1 LGHDT, CDR2 YNNKEL (reference sequence). This CDR3 contains 15 residues. The V and J ends lost 4 bases and 0 bases, in that order; junction bases with no gene match: 5. CDR3 protein: CASSLAGTANYGYTF. CDR3 in DNA: TGTGCCAGCAGCCTAGCCGGGACAGCTAACTATGGCTACACCTTC.

This sequence joins TRBV9 and TRBJ2-1, with 10 bases matching TRBD2. Germline V gives CDR1 SGDLS, CDR2 YYNGEE. The J segment lost 9 bases and the V segment lost 2 bases, leaving 2 bases of the junction unmatched. The CDR3 spans 13 residues. The CDR3 loop is CASSVRLAGEQFF. For the CDR3, the DNA is TGTGCCAGCAGCGTGAGACTAGCGGGTGAGCAGTTCTTC.

This sequence joins TRBV13 and TRBJ1-1, with D hard to call. V lost 5 bases and J lost 7, with 11 bases in between. This CDR3 contains 12 residues. Per the germline V gene, CDR1 is PRHDT and CDR2 is FYEKMQ (reference sequence). The chain's CDR3 is CASSPNLNEAFF. The CDR3 coding sequence is TGTGCCAGCAGCCCTAATCTGAATGAAGCTTTCTTT.

The chain combines TRBV11-2 with TRBJ1-4, with a weak D call TRBD1 (5 bases). The germline V gene encodes CDR1 SGHAT and CDR2 FQNNGV. With 0 bases removed from V and 8 bases from J, the gap between germline ends came to 19 bases. This CDR3 has 17 amino acids. The CDR3 spells CASSLDRPDMGGEKLFF. The CDR3 nucleotides are TGTGCCAGCAGCTTAGATCGTCCGGACATGGGTGGCGAAAAACTGTTTTTT.

The chain carries TRBV6-1 and TRBJ2-4; 12 nucleotides line up with TRBD2. Germline V gene lookup returns CDR1 MNHNS and CDR2 SASEGT. The CDR3 has 12 residues. Losses at the gene ends were 3 bases for V and 13 bases for J; bases not matched to a gene: 1. CDR3 bases: TGTGCCAGCAGTGACGGACTAGCGGGGCAGTACTTC. Residues: CASSDGLAGQYF.

The chain couples TRBV3-1 (or the pseudogene TRBV3-2) to TRBJ2-1; 8 nucleotides line up with TRBD2. This CDR3 is built from 18 residues. CDR1 is LGHDT and CDR2 is YNNKEL in the germline V gene (reference sequence). V shed 1 base and J 5 bases; nucleotides not matched to a gene: 13. As DNA, the CDR3 is TGTGCCAGCAGCCAAGGCCTCACAAGAGCGGGAGCAAACAATGAGCAGTTCTTC. The encoded protein is CASSQGLTRAGANNEQFF.

This clone was counted a few times. V is TRBV27 and J is TRBJ1-1; D might be TRBD1 (5 bases). Germline V gene sequence: CDR1 MNHEY, CDR2 SMNVEV (reference sequence). The CDR3 is 14 amino acids. V lost 8 bases and J lost 3, with 16 bases in between. CDR3: CASGRDFGYTEAFF. CDR3 DNA: TGTGCCAGCGGCAGGGATTTTGGGTACACTGAAGCTTTCTTT.

The chain employs TRBV28 and TRBJ2-7; 7 positions agree with TRBD2. Trimming removed 3 bases from V and 2 bases from J; junction bases left unmatched: 10. Germline-derived CDR1 and CDR2 are MDHEN and SYDVKM. CDR3 length: 16 residues. The CDR3 region is CASSFSSASGAYEQYF. The CDR3 nucleotides are TGTGCCAGCAGTTTTAGTTCGGCTAGCGGAGCCTACGAGCAGTACTTC.

This chain uses TRBV19 with TRBJ2-7; no firm D call. There are 13 residues in the CDR3. Germline assignment: CDR1 LNHDA and CDR2 SQIVND (reference sequence). V was clipped by 3 bases and J by 0 bases, with 6 bases between them. CDR3 in amino acids: CASSMTPSYEQYF. As DNA, the CDR3 is TGTGCCAGTAGTATGACACCCTCCTACGAGCAGTACTTC. Supplemented by reference TRBV19 and TRBJ2-7, the full variable domain reads DGGITQSPKYLFRKEGQNVTLSCEQNLNHDAMYWYRQDPGQGLRLIYYSQIVNDFQKGDIAEGYSVSREKKESFPLTVTSAQKNPTAFYLCASSMTPSYEQYFGPGTRLTVT.

Concerning this clone: Its ends do not fully match the called genes, so a read error is possible. This rearrangement joins TRBV3-1 (or the pseudogene TRBV3-2) to TRBJ2-7; 11 nucleotides align to TRBD1. Germline V CDR1 and CDR2: LGHDT, YNNKEL (reference sequence). The CDR3 runs to 15 residues. The CDR3 here is CASSHRDRGSSEQYF. Here the CDR3 DNA reads TGTGCCAGCAGCCACCGGGACAGGGGGTCCTCCGAGCAGTACTTC.

V gene TRBV18 combines with J gene TRBJ2-7, with TRBD2 matching over 8 bases. The CDR3 is 15 residues long. Germline trimming cut 6 bases from V and 3 bases from J; bases unmatched to any gene: 10. Germline V CDR1 and CDR2: KGHSH, LQKENI. The DNA of the CDR3 is TGTGCCAGCTCTCCAACTAGCGGATCCGACTACGAGCAGTACTTC. The encoded protein is CASSPTSGSDYEQYF.

The chain couples TRBV7-9 to TRBJ1-2, with a weak D call TRBD1 (5 bases). Trimming left V 5 bases short and J 2 bases short, with 9 bases between. The CDR3 extends over 13 amino acids. Germline CDR1 is SEHNR and CDR2 is FQNEAQ (reference sequence). The CDR3 DNA reads as TGTGCCAGCAGCCGCGACAGCAACTATGGCTACACCTTC. Amino acid sequence: CASSRDSNYGYTF.

The chain is built from TRBV2 and TRBJ1-4; 7 bases align to TRBD1. V shed 6 bases and J 6 bases; nucleotides not matched to a gene: 4. Germline V gives CDR1 SNHLY, CDR2 FYNNEI. This CDR3 is 13 amino acids long. The chain's CDR3 is CASRVTGYEKLFF. The DNA of the CDR3 is TGTGCCAGCAGGGTGACAGGGTATGAAAAACTGTTTTTT.

This chain joins TRBV3-1 (or the pseudogene TRBV3-2) and TRBJ2-5; D is perhaps TRBD1 (6 bases). The CDR3 length is 16 residues. CDR1 and CDR2 from the germline V gene are LGHDT and YNNKEL (reference sequence). Trimming removed 0 bases at V and 1 base at J, with 12 bases between. CDR3 nucleotide sequence: TGTGCCAGCAGCCAAGAAAAGTACAGGGTCCAAGAGACCCAGTACTTC. Amino acids: CASSQEKYRVQETQYF.

The genes are TRBV4-1 and TRBJ2-1; TRBD2 matches at 7 bases. Germline loops: CDR1 MGHRA, CDR2 YSYEKL. The trim removed 0 bases at V and 7 bases at J, leaving 3 bases unmatched. CDR3 length equals 14 residues. The CDR3 is CASSQDRAGNEQFF. The CDR3 DNA reads TGCGCCAGCAGCCAAGATCGAGCGGGGAATGAGCAGTTCTTC.